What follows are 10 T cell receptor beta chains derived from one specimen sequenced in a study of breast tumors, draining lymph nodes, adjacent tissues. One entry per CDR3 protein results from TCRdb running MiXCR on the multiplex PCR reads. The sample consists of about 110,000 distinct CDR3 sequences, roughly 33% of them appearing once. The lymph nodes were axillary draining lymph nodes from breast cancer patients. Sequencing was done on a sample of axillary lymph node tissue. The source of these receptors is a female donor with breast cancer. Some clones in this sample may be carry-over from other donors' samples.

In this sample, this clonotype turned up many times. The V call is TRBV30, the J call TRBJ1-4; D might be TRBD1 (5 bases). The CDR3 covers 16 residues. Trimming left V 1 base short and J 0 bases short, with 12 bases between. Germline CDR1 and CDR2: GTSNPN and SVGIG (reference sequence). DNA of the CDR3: TGTGCCTGGAGTGCAGGGTATGGTCCAACTAATGAAAAACTGTTTTTT. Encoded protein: CAWSAGYGPTNEKLFF.

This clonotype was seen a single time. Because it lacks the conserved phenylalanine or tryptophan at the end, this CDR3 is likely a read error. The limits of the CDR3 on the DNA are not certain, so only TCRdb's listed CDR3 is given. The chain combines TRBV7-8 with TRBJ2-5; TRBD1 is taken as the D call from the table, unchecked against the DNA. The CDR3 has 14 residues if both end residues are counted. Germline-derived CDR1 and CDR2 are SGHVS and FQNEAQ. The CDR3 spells CASSLVPREETQCL.

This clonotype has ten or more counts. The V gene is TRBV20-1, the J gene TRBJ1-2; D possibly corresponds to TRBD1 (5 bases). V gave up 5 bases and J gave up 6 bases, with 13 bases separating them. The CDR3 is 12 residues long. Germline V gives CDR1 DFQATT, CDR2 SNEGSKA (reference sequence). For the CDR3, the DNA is TGCAGTGCTCGAACGGGGGAGCATGGCTACACCTTC. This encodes CSARTGEHGYTF.

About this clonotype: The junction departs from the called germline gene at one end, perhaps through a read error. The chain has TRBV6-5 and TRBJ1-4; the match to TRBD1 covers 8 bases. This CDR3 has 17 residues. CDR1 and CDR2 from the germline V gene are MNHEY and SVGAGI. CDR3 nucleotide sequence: TGTGCCAGCAGTCACCCCCGGGACAGGATTGGGAATGAAAAACTGCTTTTT. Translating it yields CASSHPRDRIGNEKLLF.

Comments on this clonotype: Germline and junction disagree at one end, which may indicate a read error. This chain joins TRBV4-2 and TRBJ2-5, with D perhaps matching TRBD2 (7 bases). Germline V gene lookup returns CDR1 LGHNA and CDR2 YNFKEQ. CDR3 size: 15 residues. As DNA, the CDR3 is TGTGCCAACAGCCAAGATCGAGGGGGGGGGGAGACCCAGTACTTC. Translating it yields CANSQDRGGGETQYF.

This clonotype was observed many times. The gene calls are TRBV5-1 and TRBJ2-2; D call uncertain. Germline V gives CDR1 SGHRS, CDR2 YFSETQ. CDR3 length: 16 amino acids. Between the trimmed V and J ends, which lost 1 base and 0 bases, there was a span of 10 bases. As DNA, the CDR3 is TGCGCCAGCAGCTTGCCACCCCACTCGAACACCGGGGAGCTGTTTTTT. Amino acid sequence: CASSLPPHSNTGELFF. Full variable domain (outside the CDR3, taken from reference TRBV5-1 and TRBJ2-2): KAGVTQTPRYLIKTRGQQVTLSCSPISGHRSVSWYQQTPGQGLQFLFEYFSETQRNKGNFPGRFSGRQFSNSRSEMNVSTLELGDSALYLCASSLPPHSNTGELFFGEGSRLTVL.

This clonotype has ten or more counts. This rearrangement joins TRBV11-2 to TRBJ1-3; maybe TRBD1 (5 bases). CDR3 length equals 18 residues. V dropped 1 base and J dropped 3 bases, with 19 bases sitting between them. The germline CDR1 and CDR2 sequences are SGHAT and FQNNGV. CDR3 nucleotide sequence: TGTGCCAGCAGCTTAGGTCCTGCAGGGAATAGCTTTGGAAACACCATATATTTT. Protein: CASSLGPAGNSFGNTIYF.

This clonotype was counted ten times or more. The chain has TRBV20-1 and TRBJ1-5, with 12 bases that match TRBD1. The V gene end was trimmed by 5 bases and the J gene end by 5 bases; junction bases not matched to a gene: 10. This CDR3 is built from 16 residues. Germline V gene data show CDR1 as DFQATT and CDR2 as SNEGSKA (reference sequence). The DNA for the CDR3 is TGCAGTGCTGCCGGGACAGGGGGCGCCGTCTATCAGCCCCAGCATTTT. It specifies CSAAGTGGAVYQPQHF.

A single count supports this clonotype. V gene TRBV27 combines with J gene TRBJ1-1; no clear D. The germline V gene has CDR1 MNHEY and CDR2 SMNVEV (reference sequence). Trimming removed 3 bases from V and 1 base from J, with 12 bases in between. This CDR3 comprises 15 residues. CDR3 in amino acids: CASSFSELGNTEAFF. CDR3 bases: TGTGCCAGCAGTTTCTCCGAGTTAGGGAACACTGAAGCTTTCTTT.

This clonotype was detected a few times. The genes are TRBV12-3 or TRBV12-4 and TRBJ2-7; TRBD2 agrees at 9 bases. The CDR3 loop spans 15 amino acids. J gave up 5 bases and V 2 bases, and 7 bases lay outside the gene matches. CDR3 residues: CASSLQAGGPHEQYF. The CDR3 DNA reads TGTGCCAGCAGTTTACAGGCGGGAGGGCCGCACGAGCAGTACTTC.